This passage covers 9 T cell receptor beta chains from one sample sequenced in a study of blood T cell repertoires in COVID-19 (dated by TCRdb to the early 2020s). Preparation of the library involved the immunoSEQ multiplex PCR assay. What TCRdb holds here is the immuneACCESS table cut down to in-frame rearrangements. Part of the clones is not present; checked against another copy, under half of the missing clones reflect an unresolved V gene, and the others are unexplained. The sample profile shows 100,000 or so clones; 85% of them were found once. Of the sample, more than 1.5% is held by the ten largest clones. The material sequenced was peripheral blood. Receptor source: a woman aged 70-85 years with active or convalescent COVID-19.

The gene calls are TRBV25-1 and TRBJ2-5, with 13 bases aligning to TRBD2. Germline CDR1 and CDR2: MGHDK and SYGVNS. The CDR3 loop spans 14 amino acids. V was clipped by 7 bases and J by 2 bases; unmatched bases: 1. The CDR3 DNA is TGTGCCAGCAAACTAGCGGGGGGGCAAGAGACCCAGTACTTC. This translates into CASKLAGGQETQYF.

The V gene is TRBV5-1, the J gene TRBJ1-4; possibly TRBD1 for D (5 bases). The V end was cut by 1 base, the J end by 7 bases, with 14 bases between. The CDR3 runs to 15 residues. Germline CDR1 and CDR2: SGHRS and YFSETQ. Written as DNA, the CDR3 is TGCGCCAGCAGCTTGACCGATGACAGAGGTGAAAAACTGTTTTTT. Amino acids: CASSLTDDRGEKLFF.

This rearrangement joins TRBV7-2 to TRBJ2-4, with 15 bases aligning to TRBD2. The CDR3 is made up of 18 amino acids. V trimming: 5 bases; J trimming: 0 bases; junction bases outside the gene matches: 5. Germline V gives CDR1 SGHTA, CDR2 FQGNSA. CDR3: CASSHGLAGGLAKNIQYF. The CDR3 coding sequence is TGTGCCAGCAGCCACGGACTAGCGGGAGGGTTAGCCAAAAACATTCAGTACTTC.

This clone has only a few counts. The chain is built from TRBV30 and TRBJ1-3; no firm D call. This CDR3 spans 13 amino acids. Looked up from germline, CDR1 is GTSNPN and CDR2 is SVGIG (reference sequence). V was trimmed by 4 bases and J by 0 bases, leaving 7 bases between them. This chain's CDR3 is CAWTLFSGNTIYF. DNA of the CDR3: TGTGCCTGGACACTCTTCTCTGGAAACACCATATATTTT.

This clone was observed once. The chain recombines TRBV28 with TRBJ2-1; a possible D gene is TRBD2 (6 bases). V lost 6 bases and J lost 3, with 18 bases in between. CDR3 length: 16 amino acids. CDR1 is MDHEN, CDR2 SYDVKM, per germline. CDR3 loop: CASRRLAGSNYNEQFF. The DNA for the CDR3 is TGTGCCAGCAGGAGGCTTGCGGGATCTAACTACAATGAGCAGTTCTTC. Variable domain in full (rest from reference TRBV28 and TRBJ2-1): DVKVTQSSRYLVKRTGEKVFLECVQDMDHENMFWYRQDPGLGLRLIYFSYDVKMKEKGDIPEGYSVSREKKERFSLILESASTNQTSMYLCASRRLAGSNYNEQFFGPGTRLTVL.

The chain is built from TRBV29-1 and TRBJ2-7, with 9 bases fitting TRBD1. With V trimmed by 5 bases and J by 2 bases, 10 bases remained unmatched. This CDR3 has 15 amino acids. Looked up from germline, CDR1 is SQVTM and CDR2 is ANQGSEA. The DNA of the CDR3 is TGCAGCGTTAGCACTCCGGGACAGGGTGCCTACGAGCAGTACTTC. It specifies CSVSTPGQGAYEQYF.

This clone turned up a few times. The chain carries TRBV5-1 and TRBJ2-3; possible D gene TRBD2, 5 bases. The CDR3 covers 14 residues. Between the trimmed V and J ends, which lost 1 base and 5 bases, there was a span of 11 bases. Germline V lookup: CDR1 SGHRS, CDR2 YFSETQ. In DNA form, the CDR3 reads TGCGCCAGCAGCTTGAACGGGGAACGAGATACGCAGTATTTT. Residues: CASSLNGERDTQYF.

The gene calls are TRBV11-2 and TRBJ2-3, with D possibly matching TRBD2 (5 bases). The CDR3 has 16 amino acids. Trimming shortened V by 5 bases and J by 4 bases, and 19 bases separated the two germline ends. Looked up from germline, CDR1 is SGHAT and CDR2 is FQNNGV. For the CDR3, the DNA is TGTGCCAGCAGCCCTAGTATGGGCGGGTCCTCAGATACGCAGTATTTT. Protein sequence: CASSPSMGGSSDTQYF.

The gene calls are TRBV9 and TRBJ2-6; 11 nucleotides agree with TRBD2. Trimming cost V 4 bases and J 3 bases; bases outside gene matches: 12. The CDR3 has 19 amino acids. Germline values: CDR1 SGDLS, CDR2 YYNGEE. This CDR3 reads CASSLTSGSIYGGANVLTF. CDR3 coding DNA: TGTGCCAGCAGCCTTACTAGCGGGAGCATTTACGGTGGGGCCAACGTCCTGACTTTC.